These 24 T cell receptor beta chains were all obtained from the same sample, sequenced in a study of shared clonotypes between healthy human individuals. Libraries were prepared by immunoSEQ multiplex PCR; TCRdb keeps only in-frame clonotypes and omits some of them. This sample has some 630,000 clones, with around 96% found just once. Terminally differentiated effector memory CD45RA+ cells were left out of the naive CD8 fraction, which was CD45RO-negative and positively selected for CCR7. Sequencing input: naive CD8+ T cells sorted from blood. These receptor sequences come from a woman aged 25-40 years in good health.

The genes are TRBV9 and TRBJ2-1; 13 bases are shared with TRBD2. Germline V CDR1 and CDR2: SGDLS, YYNGEE. The CDR3 consists of 15 residues. With V trimmed by 4 bases and J by 7 bases, 5 bases remained unmatched. CDR3 residues: CASSSWTSGSNEQFF. CDR3 sequence (DNA): TGTGCCAGCAGCTCGTGGACTAGCGGGAGTAATGAGCAGTTCTTC.

The chain employs TRBV9 and TRBJ2-1, with TRBD2 matching 10 bases. The CDR3 has 15 amino acids. Trimming at V came to 4 bases and at J to 3 bases, leaving 4 bases not matched to a gene. CDR1 is SGDLS and CDR2 is YYNGEE in the germline V gene. For the CDR3, the DNA is TGTGCCAGCAGCCCGCGGACTAGCGGCTACAATGAGCAGTTCTTC. Translating gives CASSPRTSGYNEQFF. Full variable domain (missing parts from reference TRBV9 and TRBJ2-1): DSGVTQTPKHLITATGQRVTLRCSPRSGDLSVYWYQQSLDQGLQFLIQYYNGEERAKGNILERFSAQQFPDLHSELNLSSLELGDSALYFCASSPRTSGYNEQFFGPGTRLTVL.

This clone was detected once. This rearrangement joins TRBV28 to TRBJ2-5; tentatively, D is TRBD2 (6 bases). CDR3 length: 13 residues. Germline lookup yields CDR1 MDHEN and CDR2 SYDVKM. Trimming pared 4 bases from V and 4 bases from J, leaving 10 bases between. CDR3 DNA sequence: TGTGCCAGCAGTTCGCGGGGCAGAGAGACCCAGTACTTC. Encoded protein: CASSSRGRETQYF. Looking up the rest from reference TRBV28 and TRBJ2-5 gives the full variable domain: DVKVTQSSRYLVKRTGEKVFLECVQDMDHENMFWYRQDPGLGLRLIYFSYDVKMKEKGDIPEGYSVSREKKERFSLILESASTNQTSMYLCASSSRGRETQYFGPGTRLLVL.

With regard to this clone: The identical CDR3 is also encoded by other nucleotide sequences in the sample. This chain joins TRBV6-5 and TRBJ1-1, with D perhaps matching TRBD1 (6 bases). Germline CDR1 is MNHEY and CDR2 is SVGAGI. This CDR3 has 14 residues. V was clipped by 2 bases and J by 3 bases, with 10 bases between them. Here the CDR3 DNA reads TGTGCCAGCAGTTACCGTGAGGGGGACACTGAAGCTTTCTTT. Protein product: CASSYREGDTEAFF.

The rearrangement uses TRBV7-9 and TRBJ2-5; 9 bases are a match to TRBD1. The trim removed 5 bases at V and 11 bases at J, leaving 6 bases unmatched. CDR1 and CDR2 (germline): SEHNR, FQNEAQ (reference sequence). This CDR3 has 12 residues. The CDR3 bases are TGTGCCAGCAGCCTACAGGGGGCAGAGCAGTACTTC. This sequence encodes CASSLQGAEQYF.

V gene TRBV29-1 combines with J gene TRBJ2-1, with TRBD2 matching 7 bases. The CDR3 totals 14 residues. The germline V gene encodes CDR1 SQVTM and CDR2 ANQGSEA. With 5 bases clipped from V and 7 bases from J, the junction kept 11 bases outside the gene matches. The CDR3 bases are TGCAGCGTTCTGGATCCGGGAGGTGGAAATGAGCAGTTCTTC. This codes for CSVLDPGGGNEQFF.

CDR3 coding DNA: TGTGCCAGCAGTGAACCTGCAGGGATTTTCTACGAGCAGTACTTC. Its protein product is CASSEPAGIFYEQYF. The chain employs TRBV6-1 and TRBJ2-5; D possibly corresponds to TRBD1 (5 bases). TRBJ2-7 explains the end of the DNA better; the J call may be wrong. The CDR3 sequence is 15 residues long. CDR1 MNHNS and CDR2 SASEGT come from the germline V gene.

This chain joins TRBV6-5 and TRBJ2-7; no clear D. Trimming pared 7 bases from V and 2 bases from J, leaving 15 bases between. The CDR3 extends over 14 amino acids. Germline-derived CDR1 and CDR2 are MNHEY and SVGAGI. The CDR3, as DNA: TGTGCCAGCATCCAAAGATGGGCAGCCTACGAGCAGTACTTC. This sequence encodes CASIQRWAAYEQYF.

This clone came up a few times. The chain combines TRBV15 with TRBJ2-1; TRBD1 might be the D (5 bases). Germline assignment: CDR1 LNHNV and CDR2 YYDKDF (reference sequence). Trimming removed 0 bases from V and 8 bases from J, with 11 bases in between. The CDR3 contains 14 residues. The CDR3 loop is CATSRDLVGDEQFF. The CDR3 region has the DNA TGTGCCACCAGCAGAGATCTAGTAGGGGATGAGCAGTTCTTC.

V is TRBV28 and J is TRBJ2-5, with unresolved D. The V gene's germline CDR1 is MDHEN and CDR2 SYDVKM. CDR3 size: 14 residues. V gave up 2 bases and J gave up 2 bases, with 9 bases separating them. The CDR3 DNA is TGTGCCAGCAGTTTAAAAGGGATACAAGAGACCCAGTACTTC. Translation: CASSLKGIQETQYF.

The rearrangement uses TRBV6-1 and TRBJ1-2, with 8 bases identical to TRBD1. Germline loops: CDR1 MNHNS, CDR2 SASEGT. The junction had 6 bases not matched to a gene; V was cut back by 5 bases and J by 4 bases. CDR3 length: 14 residues. CDR3 nucleotide sequence: TGTGCCAGCAGTCCCCAGGACAGGGTCTATGGCTACACCTTC. It is translated as CASSPQDRVYGYTF.

The gene calls are TRBV5-6 and TRBJ2-3; the D is unclear. The CDR3 contains 13 residues. V lost 6 bases, J lost 0 bases, and 8 bases lay in between. Per germline, CDR1 SGHDT and CDR2 YYEEEE. CDR3 protein: CASNPTSTDTQYF. Here the CDR3 DNA reads TGTGCCAGCAACCCGACGAGCACAGATACGCAGTATTTT.

The rearrangement uses TRBV7-9 and TRBJ2-5; the match to TRBD1 covers 7 bases. V gave up 2 bases and J gave up 5 bases; unmatched junction bases: 5. This CDR3 is 14 amino acids long. Germline values: CDR1 SEHNR, CDR2 FQNEAQ (reference sequence). This chain's CDR3 is CASSLLGQWETQYF. Written as DNA, the CDR3 is TGTGCCAGCAGCTTACTGGGACAGTGGGAGACCCAGTACTTC.

The CDR3 nucleotides are TGTGCCAGCAGCTCCCCCGGTGAGCCCCAGCATTTT. Residues: CASSSPGEPQHF. V usage is TRBV6-5 and J usage is TRBJ1-5; D remains unclear. V lost 6 bases, J lost 8 bases, and 11 bases lay in between. The CDR3 spans 12 residues. Germline V lookup: CDR1 MNHEY, CDR2 SVGAGI.

The CDR3 DNA is TGTGCCAGCAGCCCCCTCGGGAGGGCTAGGGAGCAGTACTTC. This sequence encodes CASSPLGRAREQYF. This rearrangement joins TRBV5-4 to TRBJ2-7; 8 positions match TRBD2. CDR3 size: 14 residues. Looked up from germline, CDR1 is SGHNT and CDR2 is YYREEE (reference sequence). V shed 4 bases, J shed 7 bases, and the junction held 10 bases outside the gene matches.

This chain joins TRBV27 and TRBJ2-3; perhaps D is TRBD1 or TRBD2 (5 bases each). Germline CDR1 reads MNHEY; CDR2 reads SMNVEV (reference sequence). V lost 5 bases, J lost 5 bases, and 8 bases lay in between. The CDR3 sequence is 12 residues long. The CDR3 nucleotides are TGTGCCAGCAGTGAGGGGTTAGATACGCAGTATTTT. Its protein product is CASSEGLDTQYF.

The chain carries TRBV21-1 and TRBJ2-7; the table's D call, TRBD1, has no DNA check behind it. TRBV21-1 is a pseudogene. This CDR3 region has 15 residues. The DNA of the CDR3 is TGTGCCAGCAGCCCCAGGCCGACAGGATTCTACGAGCAGTACTTC. It translates to CASSPRPTGFYEQYF.

V and J are TRBV5-4 and TRBJ2-1, with 10 bases matching TRBD2. The CDR3 is 14 amino acids. Germline V gene sequence: CDR1 SGHNT, CDR2 YYREEE (reference sequence). The junction had 6 bases not matched to a gene; V was cut back by 4 bases and J by 8 bases. The CDR3 loop reads CASSGSSGSHEQFF. CDR3 in DNA: TGTGCCAGCAGCGGGTCTAGCGGGAGTCATGAGCAGTTCTTC.

This clone appeared once. The chain is built from TRBV5-1 and TRBJ2-5; D is unclear. The germline V gene has CDR1 SGHRS and CDR2 YFSETQ. Trimming stripped 0 bases from V and 1 base from J, with 4 bases between. This CDR3 has 13 residues. The chain's CDR3 is CASSLAVQETQYF. The CDR3 DNA sequence: TGCGCCAGCAGCTTGGCGGTCCAAGAGACCCAGTACTTC. Drawing the rest from reference TRBV5-1 and TRBJ2-5, the complete variable domain is KAGVTQTPRYLIKTRGQQVTLSCSPISGHRSVSWYQQTPGQGLQFLFEYFSETQRNKGNFPGRFSGRQFSNSRSEMNVSTLELGDSALYLCASSLAVQETQYFGPGTRLLVL.

Notes on this clone: The sample has other DNA sequences that encode this CDR3 too. This chain links TRBV9 with TRBJ1-1; no reliable D call. The germline V gene encodes CDR1 SGDLS and CDR2 YYNGEE. V shed 0 bases and J shed 0 bases, with 6 bases lying between them. The CDR3 totals 14 residues. The CDR3 region is CASSVGHLNTEAFF. The CDR3 DNA follows: TGTGCCAGCAGCGTAGGCCACCTGAACACTGAAGCTTTCTTT.

The chain recombines TRBV19 with TRBJ1-4; maybe TRBD1 (6 bases). Germline V gene data show CDR1 as LNHDA and CDR2 as SQIVND (reference sequence). V was pared by 3 bases and J by 7 bases, with 12 bases between. There are 14 residues in the CDR3. CDR3 loop: CASSIRGPTEKLFF. The CDR3 bases are TGTGCCAGTAGTATCAGGGGACCTACTGAAAAACTGTTTTTT. The entire variable domain, with the rest obtained from reference TRBV19 and TRBJ1-4, is as follows: DGGITQSPKYLFRKEGQNVTLSCEQNLNHDAMYWYRQDPGQGLRLIYYSQIVNDFQKGDIAEGYSVSREKKESFPLTVTSAQKNPTAFYLCASSIRGPTEKLFFGSGTQLSVL.

The chain uses TRBV28 and TRBJ2-7; TRBD2 is a possible D gene (5 bases). Germline values: CDR1 MDHEN, CDR2 SYDVKM. The CDR3 extends over 14 amino acids. Trimming shortened V by 5 bases and J by 1 base, and 12 bases separated the two germline ends. The DNA for the CDR3 is TGTGCCAGCAGTATGGCACTAGGGTCCTACGAGCAGTACTTC. Protein sequence: CASSMALGSYEQYF.

The chain uses TRBV7-9 and TRBJ2-3; a weak D match, TRBD2 (6 bases). The length of the CDR3 is 13 residues. Between the trimmed V and J ends, which lost 6 bases and 7 bases, there was a span of 14 bases. The germline V gene has CDR1 SEHNR and CDR2 FQNEAQ (reference sequence). The CDR3 loop is CASRKGLSYTQYF. The CDR3 DNA reads TGTGCCAGCAGGAAGGGACTTTCCTATACGCAGTATTTT.

This chain joins TRBV7-8 and TRBJ1-1, with D hard to call. The CDR3 totals 14 residues. Trimming stripped 5 bases from V and 3 bases from J, with 13 bases between. Germline values: CDR1 SGHVS, CDR2 FQNEAQ. This CDR3 is CASSLIPEDTEAFF. The CDR3 nucleotides are TGTGCCAGCAGCCTAATCCCAGAAGACACTGAAGCTTTCTTT.